The 18 T cell receptor beta chains reported below all come from one sample, sequenced in a study of TIL therapy for anti-PD-1-resistant metastatic lung cancer. Noted time point: pre-treatment sample, taken before nivolumab and TIL therapy. Sequencing used immunoSEQ v3. Clones were read by immunoSEQ multiplex PCR, and TCRdb kept only the in-frame ones, dropping some. In the table there are about 15,000 clones, 86% of which are singletons. The sequenced sample was blood, obtained at baseline. These receptors came from a person aged 25-80 years with non-small cell lung cancer.

V usage is TRBV5-1 and J usage is TRBJ2-5; no firm D call. Germline V lookup: CDR1 SGHRS, CDR2 YFSETQ. Trimming shortened V by 0 bases and J by 5 bases, and 5 bases separated the two germline ends. The length of the CDR3 is 12 residues. DNA of the CDR3: TGCGCCAGCAGCTTGGCAGAGGAGACCCAGTACTTC. It yields the protein CASSLAEETQYF.

V and J are TRBV7-2 and TRBJ1-6; D gene unclear. The CDR3 consists of 12 residues. The germline gives CDR1 SGHTA, CDR2 FQGNSA. V lost 2 bases and J lost 13, with 9 bases in between. In nucleotides, the CDR3 is TGTGCCAGCAGCTTAATGTGGGATCCCCTCCACTTT. Its protein is CASSLMWDPLHF.

The chain joins TRBV30 to TRBJ2-7; a weak D match, TRBD1 (5 bases). Germline CDR1 is GTSNPN and CDR2 is SVGIG (reference sequence). The CDR3 contains 12 residues. The germline V and J ends were trimmed by 3 bases and 3 bases, with 9 bases remaining between them. The CDR3 DNA sequence: TGTGCCTGGAGCGGTCAGGGCTACGAGCAGTACTTC. Translated, it gives CAWSGQGYEQYF. The full variable domain, in which reference TRBV30 and TRBJ2-7 provide the parts outside the CDR3, is SQTIHQWPATLVQPVGSPLSLECTVEGTSNPNLYWYRQAAGRGLQLLFYSVGIGQISSEVPQNLSASRPQDRQFILSSKKLLLSDSGFYLCAWSGQGYEQYFGPGTRLTVT.

This chain joins TRBV19 and TRBJ2-7, with D maybe TRBD1 (6 bases). The germline V and J ends were trimmed by 7 bases and 0 bases, with 13 bases remaining between them. The CDR3 has 14 amino acids. CDR1 and CDR2 (germline): LNHDA, SQIVND (reference sequence). The CDR3 sequence: CASKPYRDSYEQYF. CDR3 sequence (DNA): TGTGCCAGTAAGCCATACAGGGACTCCTACGAGCAGTACTTC.

V gene TRBV28 combines with J gene TRBJ1-1, with a weak D call TRBD1 (5 bases). The V and J ends lost 6 bases and 6 bases respectively, with 20 bases between them. Germline loops: CDR1 MDHEN, CDR2 SYDVKM. This CDR3 is built from 15 residues. The CDR3, as DNA: TGTGCCAGCAGGCTCATAGGGGCCAGGAGGGCTGAAGCTTTCTTT. Translated, it gives CASRLIGARRAEAFF.

A single count supports this clone. The chain recombines TRBV6-6 with TRBJ2-7, with TRBD2 as a possible D gene (6 bases). V lost 10 bases and J 0 bases, leaving 16 bases between the germline ends. This CDR3 contains 14 residues. Germline-derived CDR1 and CDR2 are MNHNY and SVGAGI (reference sequence). As DNA, the CDR3 is TGTGCCATCGACATAGCGGAAAGCTCCTACGAGCAGTACGTC. Translating gives CAIDIAESSYEQYV.

This chain links TRBV6-5 with TRBJ2-7; D uncertain. The CDR3 sequence is 13 residues long. The V gene's germline CDR1 is MNHEY and CDR2 SVGAGI. V was shortened by 6 bases and J by 3 bases, with 12 bases between the two germline ends. The CDR3: CASRTLNDYEQYF. The CDR3 DNA follows: TGTGCCAGCAGGACTCTGAATGACTACGAGCAGTACTTC.

This clone has just a few counts. The V call is TRBV2, the J call TRBJ1-5; D not resolved. Germline assignment: CDR1 SNHLY and CDR2 FYNNEI. The V end lost 7 bases, the J end lost 0 bases, and 7 bases lay between the germline ends. The CDR3 contains 13 residues. Here the CDR3 reads CASKKVSNQPQHF. Here the CDR3 DNA reads TGTGCCAGCAAAAAGGTTAGCAATCAGCCCCAGCATTTT.

The V call is TRBV7-3, the J call TRBJ2-1, with D unclear. V gave up 0 bases and J gave up 4 bases, with 10 bases separating them. Germline CDR1 reads SGHTA; CDR2 reads FQGTGA. This CDR3 comprises 15 residues. The CDR3 reads CASSLTVGTYNEQFF. The CDR3 DNA follows: TGTGCCAGCAGCTTAACAGTAGGAACTTACAATGAGCAGTTCTTC. Based on the CDR3 plus reference TRBV7-3 and TRBJ2-1, the full variable domain is GAGVSQTPSNKVTEKGKYVELRCDPISGHTALYWYRQSLGQGPEFLIYFQGTGAADDSGLPNDRFFAVRPEGSVSTLKIQRTERGDSAVYLCASSLTVGTYNEQFFGPGTRLTVL.

This chain joins TRBV7-6 and TRBJ2-5; D call uncertain. CDR1 is SGHVS and CDR2 is FNYEAQ in the germline V gene. The CDR3 is made up of 12 amino acids. Deletions cut 3 bases from V and 5 bases from J, with 7 bases between. CDR3 DNA: TGTGCCAGCAGCTTTGCCGGGGAGACCCAGTACTTC. It encodes CASSFAGETQYF.

The rearrangement links TRBV9 to TRBJ1-2; tentative D call: TRBD1 (6 bases). The germline V gene has CDR1 SGDLS and CDR2 YYNGEE. The CDR3 has 13 residues. V was shortened by 7 bases and J by 0 bases, with 10 bases between the two germline ends. The CDR3 coding sequence is TGTGCCAGCGCCCGGACAGCTAACTATGGCTACACCTTC. Residues: CASARTANYGYTF.

This sequence joins TRBV5-5 and TRBJ1-1, with 7 bases lining up with TRBD1. V was pared by 3 bases and J by 3 bases, with 5 bases of the junction left unmatched. Germline V lookup: CDR1 SGHKS, CDR2 YYEKEE (reference sequence). This CDR3 spans 14 amino acids. CDR3 DNA: TGTGCCAGCAGCTACGCAGGGGGGCACACTGAAGCTTTCTTT. It encodes CASSYAGGHTEAFF.

This clone was counted a single time. This chain joins TRBV27 and TRBJ1-2, with D tentatively TRBD1 (6 bases). The CDR3 consists of 15 residues. Per the germline V gene, CDR1 is MNHEY and CDR2 is SMNVEV (reference sequence). Trimming left V 4 bases short and J 5 bases short, with 17 bases between. Here the CDR3 reads CASSSFTGSWYGYTF. Written as DNA, the CDR3 is TGTGCCAGCAGTTCATTCACAGGGAGTTGGTATGGCTACACCTTC.

The sample holds a few counts of this clone. V usage is TRBV19 and J usage is TRBJ1-2; the D is unclear. Trimming shortened V by 1 base and J by 7 bases, and 10 bases separated the two germline ends. Germline CDR1 and CDR2: LNHDA and SQIVND (reference sequence). This CDR3 has 13 amino acids. The CDR3 DNA follows: TGTGCCAGTAGTATAGTCCGCCTAAGTGGCTACACCTTC. The encoded protein is CASSIVRLSGYTF.

V usage is TRBV7-2 and J usage is TRBJ1-4; weak D call: TRBD1 (6 bases). The CDR3 runs 13 residues. The V gene's germline CDR1 is SGHTA and CDR2 FQGNSA. V lost 5 bases, J lost 8 bases, and 12 bases lay in between. This CDR3 is CASSTRTAEKLFF. The DNA of the CDR3 is TGTGCCAGCAGCACCCGGACAGCCGAAAAACTGTTTTTT.

V gene TRBV5-8 combines with J gene TRBJ1-6; 9 positions agree with TRBD1. CDR1 and CDR2 from the germline V gene are SGHTS and YDEGEE. The V segment lost 7 bases and the J segment 6 bases; nucleotides outside the gene matches: 8. This CDR3 contains 15 residues. CDR3 amino acids: CASSTRDRANSPLHF. CDR3 DNA sequence: TGTGCCAGCTCCACCCGGGACAGGGCTAATTCACCCCTCCACTTT.

The chain has TRBV5-4 and TRBJ1-1, with 8 bases matching TRBD1. V trimming: 1 base; J trimming: 5 bases; junction bases outside the gene matches: 7. The germline V gene has CDR1 SGHNT and CDR2 YYREEE (reference sequence). The CDR3 extends over 15 amino acids. In DNA form, the CDR3 reads TGTGCCAGCAGCTTGCAACAGGGGGGAATGACTGAAGCTTTCTTT. This sequence encodes CASSLQQGGMTEAFF.

The chain carries TRBV6-5 and TRBJ1-1; TRBD1 might be the D (5 bases). V lost 6 bases to trimming and J lost 1 base, with 12 bases between them. This CDR3 has 14 amino acids. Germline CDR1 is MNHEY and CDR2 is SVGAGI. CDR3 protein: CASSKRGTNTEAFF. As DNA, the CDR3 is TGTGCCAGCAGCAAAAGGGGCACGAACACTGAAGCTTTCTTT.